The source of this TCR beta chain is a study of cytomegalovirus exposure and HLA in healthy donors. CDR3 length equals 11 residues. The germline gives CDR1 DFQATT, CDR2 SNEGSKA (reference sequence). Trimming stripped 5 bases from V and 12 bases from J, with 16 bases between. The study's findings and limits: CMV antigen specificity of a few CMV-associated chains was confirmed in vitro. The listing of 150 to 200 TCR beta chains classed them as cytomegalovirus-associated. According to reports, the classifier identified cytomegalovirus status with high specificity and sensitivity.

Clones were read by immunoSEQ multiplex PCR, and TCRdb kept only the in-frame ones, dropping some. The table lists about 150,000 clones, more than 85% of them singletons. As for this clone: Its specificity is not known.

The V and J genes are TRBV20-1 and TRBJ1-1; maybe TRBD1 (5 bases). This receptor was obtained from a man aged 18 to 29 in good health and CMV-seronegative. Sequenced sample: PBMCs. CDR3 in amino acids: CSAPRQPRSFF. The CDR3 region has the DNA TGCAGTGCTCCGAGACAGCCGCGATCTTTCTTT.